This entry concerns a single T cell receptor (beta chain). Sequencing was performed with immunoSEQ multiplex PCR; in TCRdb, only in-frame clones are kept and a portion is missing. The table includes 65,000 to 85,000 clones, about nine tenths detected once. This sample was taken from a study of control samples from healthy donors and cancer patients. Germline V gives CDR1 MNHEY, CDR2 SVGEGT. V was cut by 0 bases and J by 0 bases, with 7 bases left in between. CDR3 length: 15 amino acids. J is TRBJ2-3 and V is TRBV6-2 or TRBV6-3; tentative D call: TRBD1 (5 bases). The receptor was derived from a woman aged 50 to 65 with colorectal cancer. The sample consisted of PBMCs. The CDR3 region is CASSYSDSSTDTQYF. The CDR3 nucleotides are TGTGCCAGCAGTTACTCCGACAGCAGCACAGATACGCAGTATTTT.